Listed below are T cell receptor beta chains from one sample, sequenced in a study of blood T cell repertoires in COVID-19. The data were produced by immunoSEQ multiplex PCR, yet TCRdb's version contains in-frame clones alone and is incomplete. Altogether about 320,000 clones are present, roughly 85% being singletons, with the ten largest covering 1.5% to 2%. Sequencing was done on a sample of PBMCs or T cells enriched from blood (not recorded which). These receptors were collected from a woman in her 30s who had been exposed to COVID-19. Both conserved end residues are part of each CDR3. The D gene is left open where the match is weak. Expanded clones are given a class, and other clones once, few, many or no size at all.

>TRBV7-8|-|TRBD2|TRBJ2-2
TGTGCCAGCAGCTTAGAGGGCGGGGGGGCCAGAAACACCGGGGAGCTGTTTTTT
CASSLEGGGARNTGELFF
>TRBV3-1/TRBV3-2|-|-|TRBJ1-3
TGTGCCAGCAGCCGGGAGGGCTCTGGAAACACCATATATTTT
CASSREGSGNTIYF
>TRBV6-1|once|TRBD1|TRBJ1-2
TGTGCCAGCAGTGAACAACAGGGGGCTACGTATGGCTACACCTTC
CASSEQQGATYGYTF
>TRBV4-3|once|-|TRBJ1-6
TGCGCCAGCAGCCAAGATAACCTAAACTCCTATAATTCACCCCTCCACTTT
CASSQDNLNSYNSPLHF
>TRBV28|-|-|TRBJ1-1
TGTGCCAGCAGTTTGCCGAACTGGGGGCCTGAAGCTTTCTTT
CASSLPNWGPEAFF
>TRBV20-1|few|TRBD1|TRBJ1-2
TGCAGTGCTGGTGGCGGACAGGGGGCGCGGTCGGGCTACACCTTC
CSAGGGQGARSGYTF
>TRBV11-3|-|TRBD2|TRBJ2-5
TGTGCCAGCAGCCAACGGACTAGCGGGGGTGAGACCCAGTACTTC
CASSQRTSGGETQYF
>TRBV28|-|-|TRBJ1-1
TGTGCCAGCAGTTTATATCCCCCACAGGGAAGGACTGAAGCTTTCTTT
CASSLYPPQGRTEAFF
>TRBV9|-|TRBD1|TRBJ2-7
TGTGCCAGCAGCGTCGGGACAGGAGACTACGAGCAGTACTTC
CASSVGTGDYEQYF
>TRBV3-1/TRBV3-2|once|-|TRBJ2-2
TGTGCCAGCAGCCAATGGGCTAGCGTGAAGGGCGGGGAGCTGTTTTTT
CASSQWASVKGGELFF
>TRBV24-1|-|TRBD1|TRBJ1-5
TGTGCCACCGTTCGGGACAGGGATAGCAATCAGCCCCAGCATTTT
CATVRDRDSNQPQHF
>TRBV18|-|TRBD2|TRBJ2-3
TGTGCCAGCTCACCAACTAGCGGGGGAAGGAGGACGCAGTATTTT
CASSPTSGGRRTQYF
>TRBV2|-|-|TRBJ1-1
TGTGCCAGCAGTGAAAAGATCCAGGGGACGGTGAACACTGAAGCTTTCTTT
CASSEKIQGTVNTEAFF
>TRBV7-2|-|TRBD2|TRBJ2-7
TGTGCCAGCAGCTCCCTTGGCGGGGGGGCCGCCTACGAGCAGTACTTC
CASSSLGGGAAYEQYF
>TRBV5-6|-|-|TRBJ1-2
TGTGCCAGCAGCTTGGTTAGGACTCGTCCGGAAGGCTACACCTTC
CASSLVRTRPEGYTF
>TRBV7-3|-|-|TRBJ1-3
TGTGCCAGCAGACTCGACAGTGGAAACACCATATATTTT
CASRLDSGNTIYF
>TRBV21-1|-|-|TRBJ2-7
TGTGCCAGCAGCACTTTCTACGAGCAGTACTTC
CASSTFYEQYF
>TRBV18|-|-|TRBJ1-5
TGTGCCAGCTCACCACAAGACAGTAGCAATCAGCCCCAGCATTTT
CASSPQDSSNQPQHF
>TRBV27|once|-|TRBJ2-1
TGTGCCACCTGGCCCAGCTCCTACAATGAGCAGTTCTTC
CATWPSSYNEQFF
>TRBV5-1|-|TRBD2|TRBJ2-2
TGCGCCAGCAGCTTGGTAGCGGGGAGCGGGACCGGGGAGCTGTTTTTT
CASSLVAGSGTGELFF
>TRBV7-2|-|TRBD1|TRBJ2-2
TGTGCCAGCAGCCCAACCGGGACAGCCGCCGGGGAGCTGTTTTTT
CASSPTGTAAGELFF
>TRBV19|-|TRBD1|TRBJ1-5
TGTGCCAGTAGAGCCGATGGGACAGCAGATAATCAGCCCCAGCATTTT
CASRADGTADNQPQHF
>TRBV5-1|-|-|TRBJ2-7
TGCGCCAGCAGCTCGCGGCCAAGGGGGTGGGACGAGCAGTACTTC
CASSSRPRGWDEQYF
>TRBV5-1|-|-|TRBJ1-1
TGCGCCAGCAGCTTGGGTCGGGGGAACACTGAAGCTTTCTTT
CASSLGRGNTEAFF
>TRBV6-4|-|-|TRBJ1-6
TGTGCCAGCAGTGACTCAGGGGCCAATTCACCCCTCCACTTT
CASSDSGANSPLHF
>TRBV28|-|-|TRBJ1-5
TGTGCCAGCAACCACCCGTCCGCCAATCAGGGTCAGCCCCAGCATTTT
CASNHPSANQGQPQHF
>TRBV4-3|-|-|TRBJ2-2
TGCGCCAGCAGCCAAGATACCACTTACACCGGGGAGCTGTTTTTT
CASSQDTTYTGELFF